Many counts were recorded for the clone carrying this T cell receptor beta chain. TCR beta CDR3 region amplification was performed from RNA transcripts. The HTBI primer set was used in a first-round RT-PCR of the TCR CDR3. TCRdb analysed the multiplex PCR reads with MiXCR anew, one entry per CDR3 protein. The sample contains approximately 300,000 distinct CDR3 sequences, about a sixth of which appear only once. V lost 0 bases, J lost 5 bases, and 19 bases lay in between. This CDR3 is built from 17 residues. Germline assignment: CDR1 SGHVS and CDR2 FNYEAQ. This sample is part of a study of T cells in Graves' hyperthyroidism and ophthalmopathy.

The chain combines TRBV7-6 with TRBJ1-1; D is unresolved. The clonotype originates from a woman aged 55-70 years with Graves' ophthalmopathy. The sequencing input was blood. Here the CDR3 reads CASSLAEKWGENTEAFF. The CDR3 region has the DNA TGTGCCAGCAGCTTAGCGGAGAAGTGGGGAGAAAATACTGAAGCTTTCTTT.